The 5 T cell receptor beta chains below come from one sample, sequenced in a study of CD4 T cells in relation to SARS-CoV-2 and coronaviruses. No antigens are known for them. Unexposed donor CD4+ T cells date from about 2011-2018, before the COVID-19 pandemic. After roughly ten days of culture, CD4+ T cells were isolated. TCRdb's table, derived via immunoSEQ multiplex PCR, lists solely in-frame clones and lacks some. Among more than 20,000 clones, roughly 73% were seen once, and the ten largest hold 15% to 20%. Material for sequencing was CD4+ T cells from PBMCs, cultured in vitro. Every receptor here comes from a human donor in good health.

This chain uses TRBV20-1 with TRBJ1-5; the match to TRBD1 covers 9 bases. J gave up 12 bases and V 3 bases, and 3 bases lay outside the gene matches. The CDR3 is 11 residues long. From germline, CDR1 is DFQATT and CDR2 SNEGSKA (reference sequence). The CDR3 bases are TGCAGTGCTAGCCGGGACAGGGACCAGCATTTT. Its translation: CSASRDRDQHF.

This clone was seen a handful of times. This chain joins TRBV2 and TRBJ1-2, with D possibly TRBD1 on 5 matching bases. CDR1 SNHLY and CDR2 FYNNEI come from the germline V gene. The V end was cut by 7 bases, the J end by 8 bases, with 20 bases between. The CDR3 contains 14 residues. The DNA for the CDR3 is TGTGCCAGCACCACCGATGGGTCAGGGAGGGGCTACACCTTC. Translation gives CASTTDGSGRGYTF.

J is TRBJ2-1 and V is TRBV3-1 (or the pseudogene TRBV3-2); the D is unclear. The CDR3 runs to 13 residues. V dropped 1 base and J dropped 3 bases, with 4 bases sitting between them. Looked up from germline, CDR1 is LGHDT and CDR2 is YNNKEL (reference sequence). DNA for the CDR3: TGTGCCAGCAGCCAAGGTAACTACAATGAGCAGTTCTTC. Protein sequence: CASSQGNYNEQFF.

This clone was seen just once. The chain is built from TRBV7-2 and TRBJ2-4; D gene uncertain. The ends were cut back, 4 bases at V and 2 bases at J, with 15 bases in the middle. The CDR3 has 16 amino acids. Germline lookup yields CDR1 SGHTA and CDR2 FQGNSA. CDR3 sequence: CASSSTPPGTKNIQYF. The CDR3, as DNA: TGTGCCAGCAGCTCCACCCCCCCGGGTACCAAAAACATTCAGTACTTC.

The V gene is TRBV28, the J gene TRBJ2-3; 8 nucleotides line up with TRBD2. V was clipped by 4 bases and J by 2 bases; unmatched bases: 5. This CDR3 is 15 amino acids long. The germline V gene has CDR1 MDHEN and CDR2 SYDVKM. CDR3 region: CASSSPAGDTDTQYF. The DNA for the CDR3 is TGTGCCAGCAGTTCACCAGCGGGGGACACAGATACGCAGTATTTT.